The 10 T cell receptor beta chains in this list originate from one sample, sequenced in a study of cytomegalovirus exposure and HLA in healthy donors. With 60 Vbeta and 13 Jbeta primers, the PCR was carried out. Clones were sequenced by immunoSEQ multiplex PCR, and TCRdb holds only the in-frame ones, with some missing. Among some 170,000 clones, 70% were seen once, and the ten largest hold around 4.6%. The specimen sequenced was PBMCs. The origin of the receptors is a man aged 18 to 30 in good health and CMV-seropositive.

V gene TRBV19 combines with J gene TRBJ1-6; D might be TRBD1 (6 bases). Germline assignment: CDR1 LNHDA and CDR2 SQIVND (reference sequence). V lost 6 bases and J 7 bases, leaving 16 bases between the germline ends. The CDR3 has 15 residues. The CDR3 spells CASRTKQGRNSPLHF. In nucleotides, the CDR3 is TGTGCCAGTAGAACAAAACAGGGAAGGAATTCACCCCTCCACTTT.

The rearrangement joins TRBV7-6 to TRBJ2-1; TRBD1 might be the D (6 bases). Trimming took 0 bases from V and 10 from J, leaving 10 bases between them. The CDR3 has 13 amino acids. The V gene's germline CDR1 is SGHVS and CDR2 FNYEAQ. The CDR3: CASSLAGGEEQFF. CDR3 bases: TGTGCCAGCAGCTTAGCTGGGGGCGAGGAGCAGTTCTTC.

The chain combines TRBV19 with TRBJ1-1; TRBD1 matches 8 bases. The germline CDR1 and CDR2 sequences are LNHDA and SQIVND (reference sequence). CDR3 length equals 16 residues. The V and J ends lost 1 base and 4 bases, in that order; junction bases with no gene match: 8. The CDR3 DNA sequence: TGTGCCAGTAGTATAGTGTCAGGGGGCCGGGGCACTGAAGCTTTCTTT. Amino acid sequence: CASSIVSGGRGTEAFF.

This clone has a single count. The chain uses TRBV27 and TRBJ1-6; 8 bases line up with TRBD1. Germline CDR1 is MNHEY and CDR2 is SMNVEV (reference sequence). J was trimmed by 9 bases and V by 3 bases; bases with no gene match: 4. CDR3 length: 14 residues. Written as DNA, the CDR3 is TGTGCCAGCAGTTTCAGGGGGCGCGGTTCACCCCTCCACTTT. This translates into CASSFRGRGSPLHF.

V is TRBV29-1 and J is TRBJ1-1; TRBD1 might be the D (6 bases). Germline V lookup: CDR1 SQVTM, CDR2 ANQGSEA. CDR3 length: 13 residues. The V and J ends lost 4 bases and 4 bases respectively, with 13 bases between them. CDR3 region: CSVARGGGTEAFF. In nucleotides, the CDR3 is TGCAGCGTTGCTCGGGGAGGGGGCACTGAAGCTTTCTTT.

The chain couples TRBV5-5 to TRBJ2-1; TRBD2 matches at 9 bases. Germline-derived CDR1 and CDR2 are SGHKS and YYEKEE (reference sequence). The CDR3 has 15 residues. The V segment lost 2 bases and the J segment 6 bases; nucleotides outside the gene matches: 6. DNA for the CDR3: TGTGCCAGCAGCTTCGGGCGGGGGGGAACCAATGAGCAGTTCTTC. This sequence encodes CASSFGRGGTNEQFF.

The chain employs TRBV5-1 and TRBJ2-1; 7 bases fit TRBD1. V dropped 4 bases and J dropped 10; count of bases not matched to a gene: 8. The germline CDR1 and CDR2 sequences are SGHRS and YFSETQ. This CDR3 is 13 amino acids long. The CDR3 loop is CASSMDRPREQFF. The CDR3 DNA reads as TGCGCCAGCAGCATGGACAGGCCGAGGGAGCAGTTCTTC.

V and J are TRBV30 and TRBJ2-6; 8 nucleotides agree with TRBD2. Germline V lookup: CDR1 GTSNPN, CDR2 SVGIG (reference sequence). Germline trimming cut 3 bases from V and 2 bases from J; bases unmatched to any gene: 9. The CDR3 runs 17 residues. In DNA form, the CDR3 reads TGTGCCTGGAGCGCGGGACGGGGGGGGCCTGGGGCCAACGTCCTGACTTTC. Translated, it gives CAWSAGRGGPGANVLTF.

The chain recombines TRBV28 with TRBJ2-1; 9 bases line up with TRBD2. The CDR3 totals 15 residues. Germline loops: CDR1 MDHEN, CDR2 SYDVKM. Trimming took 5 bases from V and 5 from J; bases not matched to a gene: 7. CDR3 region: CASSRPGLANNEQFF. DNA for the CDR3: TGTGCCAGCAGTCGACCGGGACTAGCCAACAATGAGCAGTTCTTC.

About this clone: A single base separates this from a much larger clone, so it may be a read error. V is TRBV6-6 and J is TRBJ2-5; D possibly corresponds to TRBD1 (5 bases). Trimming took off 5 bases at V and 0 bases at J, with 13 bases between the two ends. CDR1 MNHNY and CDR2 SVGAGI come from the germline V gene (reference sequence). The CDR3 consists of 15 residues. For the CDR3, the DNA is TGTGCCAGCAGTGAGTCGATGACAGACCAAGAGACCCAGTACTTC. Protein product: CASSESMTDQETQYF.